A single T cell receptor beta chain is shown here with its context. What it binds is unknown. Germline V gene sequence: CDR1 SGHDT, CDR2 YYEEEE. The CDR3 extends over 14 amino acids. Trimming removed 4 bases at V and 3 bases at J, with 11 bases between. The data belong to a study of T cell responses to AZD1222 COVID-19 vaccine. Produced via immunoSEQ multiplex PCR; TCRdb's table is partial and in-frame only. Of some 120,000 clones listed, roughly 91% are singletons. Regarding the study as a whole: Repertoires were obtained only post-peak T cell response. Following two doses of AZD1222, Spike-specific TCR breadth and depth rose. Regions 160-218 and 743-854 dominated among vaccine-associated CD4 TCRs spanning spike. AZD1222 recipients seropositive at baseline numbered only five to seven.

The chain recombines TRBV5-6 with TRBJ1-5; TRBD1 might be the D (6 bases). The specimen was peripheral blood, collected on day 0 of AZD1222 vaccination. This clonotype was sampled from an adult in good health. The CDR3 DNA is TGTGCCAGCAGCCCCGGACAGTTCAATCAGCCCCAGCATTTT. Translating gives CASSPGQFNQPQHF.